This TCR beta chain was sequenced for a study of naive and memory T cell subsets. Study results and caveats: Naive repertoires, especially CD8, held a few larger clonotypes, possibly memory cells re-expressing CD45RA. Over 90% of naive TCR sequences appeared only once, unlike memory subsets.

Four subsets defined by CD45RA and CD27 were sorted after CD3, CD4, CD8 and live/dead staining. This clonotype was detected ten times or more. Antigen unknown. The beta constant-region primer was an equimolar mix of two oligonucleotides covering TRBC1 and TRBC2. Nested alpha and beta constant-region primers with the SP2 primer drove four PCR rounds on ligated cDNA. The cDNA 3' end received a ligated single-stranded oligonucleotide carrying the SP2 primer and a 12-nucleotide UMI. TCRdb re-called the UMI-ligation and nested PCR reads through MiXCR, storing one row per CDR3 protein. The data hold over 100,000 distinct CDR3 sequences, with about 14% observed a single time. CDR1 is DFQATT, CDR2 SNEGSKA, per germline (reference sequence). V shed 0 bases, J shed 1 base, and the junction held 12 bases outside the gene matches. This CDR3 is built from 18 residues.

This receptor was identified in a human donor in good health. The specimen was naive CD8+ T cells from blood. The chain joins TRBV20-1 to TRBJ2-3; 8 bases line up with TRBD2. The CDR3 DNA follows: TGCAGTGCTAGAGATTTTTATGCCGCGGGACTAGGCACAGATACGCAGTATTTT. Amino acid sequence: CSARDFYAAGLGTDTQYF.